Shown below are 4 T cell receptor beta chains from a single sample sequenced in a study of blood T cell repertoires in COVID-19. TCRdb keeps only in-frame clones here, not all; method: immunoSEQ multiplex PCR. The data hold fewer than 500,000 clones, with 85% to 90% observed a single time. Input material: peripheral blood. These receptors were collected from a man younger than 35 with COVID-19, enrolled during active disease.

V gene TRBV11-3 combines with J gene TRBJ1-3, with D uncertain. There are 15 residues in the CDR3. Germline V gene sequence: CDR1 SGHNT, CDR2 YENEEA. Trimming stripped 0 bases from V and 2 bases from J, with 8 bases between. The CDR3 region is CASSLELGAGNTIYF. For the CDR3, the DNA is TGTGCCAGCAGCTTAGAGCTGGGCGCTGGAAACACCATATATTTT.

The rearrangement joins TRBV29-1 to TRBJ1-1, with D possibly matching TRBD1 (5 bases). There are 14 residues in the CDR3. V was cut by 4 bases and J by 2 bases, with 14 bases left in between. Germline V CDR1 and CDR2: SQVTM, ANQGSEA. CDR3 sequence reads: CSVGRGPRNTEAFF. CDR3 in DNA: TGCAGCGTTGGGAGGGGACCGAGAAACACTGAAGCTTTCTTT.

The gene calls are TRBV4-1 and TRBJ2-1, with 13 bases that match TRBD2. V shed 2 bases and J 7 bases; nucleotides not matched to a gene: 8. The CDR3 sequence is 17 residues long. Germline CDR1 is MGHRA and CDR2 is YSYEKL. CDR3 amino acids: CASSQFWTSGGGNEQFF. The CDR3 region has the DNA TGCGCCAGCAGCCAATTCTGGACTAGCGGGGGAGGGAATGAGCAGTTCTTC.

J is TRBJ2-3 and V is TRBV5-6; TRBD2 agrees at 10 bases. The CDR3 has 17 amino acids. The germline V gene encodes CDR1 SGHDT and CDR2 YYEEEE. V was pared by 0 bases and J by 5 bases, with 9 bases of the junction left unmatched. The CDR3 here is CASSLAGLAGVGDTQYF. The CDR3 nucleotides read TGTGCCAGCAGCTTGGCTGGGCTAGCGGGAGTTGGAGATACGCAGTATTTT. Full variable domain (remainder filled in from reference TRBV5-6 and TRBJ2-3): DAGVTQSPTHLIKTRGQQVTLRCSPKSGHDTVSWYQQALGQGPQFIFQYYEEEERQRGNFPDRFSGHQFPNYSSELNVNALLLGDSALYLCASSLAGLAGVGDTQYFGPGTRLTVL.